What follows describes a single T cell receptor (beta chain). The antigen is undetermined. This entry belongs to a study of CD8+CD57+ T cells in acquired aplastic anemia. Study-level background: Reads per healthy sample averaged around 10 million (CD4+) and about 12 million (CD8+). Regarding the study as a whole: Fewer than 30 CD8+ CDR3 sequences were shared between patients and controls.

TCR beta VDJ and CDR3 were profiled, and genomic DNA was the template. Each CDR3 protein is one row after TCRdb ran MiXCR on the reads. The sample lists approximately 130,000 distinct CDR3 sequences, around two fifths seen once, with 8.4% in the top ten. This sequence originates from a human donor in good health, serving as a control. Sequencing was carried out using sorted CD4+, CD8+, or CD8+CD57+ T cells (not recorded which) from PBMCs.

The CDR3: CASSRPGTRGSGELFF. CDR3 in DNA: TGCGCCAGCAGCCGACCCGGGACAAGGGGCTCCGGGGAGCTGTTTTTT. The chain employs TRBV5-1 and TRBJ2-2, with TRBD1 as a possible D gene (6 bases). The V gene lost 4 bases and the J gene lost 6 bases, with 19 bases spanning the gap. The CDR3 covers 16 residues. The germline V gene encodes CDR1 SGHRS and CDR2 YFSETQ.